These T cell receptor beta chains were read from a single sample in a study of T-cell memory formation after mild COVID-19. TCRdb redid the calling of the 5' RACE reads with MiXCR, one entry per CDR3 protein. The sample carries 300,000 or so distinct CDR3 sequences, about 16% recorded once. Sequenced sample: PBMCs or a T cell subset sorted from them (not recorded which). These receptors all stem from a man between 18 and 35 years old who had mild COVID-19 (a few samples of this study predate the infection). Cell type and time point are not known. The CDR3 runs from the conserved cysteine through the conserved F or W. A D gene is named only where the DNA matches it firmly.

-,TRBJ2-2,TRBV14,CASSHRVGRGPNTGELFF
-,TRBJ2-5,TRBV4-1,CASSAPSRGQETQYF
-,TRBJ2-1,TRBV7-2,CASSLAARSQFF
TRBD2,TRBJ2-4,TRBV7-3,CASSSPTGLAKNIQYF
-,TRBJ1-5,TRBV29-1,CSVGGLDQPQHF
TRBD1,TRBJ1-2,TRBV28,CASSSLRDRDRDYGYTF
-,TRBJ1-3,TRBV12-3/TRBV12-4,CASSRSGATFGNTIYF
-,TRBJ2-1,TRBV4-1,CASSQLSSVAYNEQFF
-,TRBJ1-5,TRBV6-6,CASSYSYNQPQHF
TRBD1,TRBJ2-7,TRBV29-1,CSVEGTGPRGSYEQYF
-,TRBJ2-7,TRBV27,CASSLEVYDEQYF
TRBD1,TRBJ2-5,TRBV4-1,CASRRQGVETQYF
TRBD1,TRBJ1-6,TRBV6-2/TRBV6-3,CASSYAPGDRDNSPLHF
TRBD2,TRBJ2-1,TRBV7-6,CASSLYLGGVHNEQFF
-,TRBJ1-2,TRBV12-3/TRBV12-4,CASTGGPYGYTF
-,TRBJ2-2,TRBV12-3/TRBV12-4,CAIFRQGRDTGELFF
TRBD2,TRBJ2-3,TRBV7-3,CASSWAGTTSTDTQYF
-,TRBJ1-2,TRBV5-1,CASSLLSGGYGYTF
-,TRBJ1-6,TRBV21-1,CASSKPRPRGGNSPLHF
-,TRBJ1-3,TRBV9,CASSVRSRAPGNTIYF
-,TRBJ2-1,TRBV2,CASMNRNNEQFF
-,TRBJ2-5,TRBV6-2/TRBV6-3,CASSRDRRGTQYF
-,TRBJ1-1,TRBV6-5,CASSHRGGKNTEAFF
-,TRBJ1-4,TRBV29-1,CSVVWSGVSNEKLFF
TRBD1,TRBJ2-3,TRBV5-1,CASSLTGGFTDTQYF
TRBD1,TRBJ1-6,TRBV20-1,CSASSGQGVGNSPLHF
-,TRBJ1-6,TRBV9,CASSVAPGDSPLHF
-,TRBJ2-3,TRBV7-2,CASSQRPITLGTDTQYF
TRBD1,TRBJ2-5,TRBV7-2,CASSVEGQGGETQYF
TRBD1,TRBJ2-6,TRBV6-5,CASRTTWTGSGANVLTF
TRBD2,TRBJ2-1,TRBV6-2/TRBV6-3,CASRRAGGSHEQFF
-,TRBJ2-5,TRBV7-8,CASSRGRVQETQYF
-,TRBJ1-5,TRBV28,CASSSPGAGQPQHF
-,TRBJ1-1,TRBV20-1,CSARDLGGGTEDFF
TRBD2,TRBJ2-1,TRBV12-3/TRBV12-4,CASSPLTSGVSYNEQFF
TRBD2,TRBJ2-3,TRBV20-1,CSAWTSGGSSYTQYF
-,TRBJ2-5,TRBV7-2,CASSLDGTHETQYF
TRBD1,TRBJ1-4,TRBV29-1,CSVARGQNEKLFF
-,TRBJ2-3,TRBV2,CASSPSVGIADTQYF
-,TRBJ1-1,TRBV7-3,CASSPKGGQGLNTEAFF
-,TRBJ2-3,TRBV7-2,CASSLRWDTDTQYF
TRBD1,TRBJ2-7,TRBV11-2,CASRDARTGNYEQYF
TRBD2,TRBJ2-2,TRBV10-3,CAIRVGRGNTGELFF
-,TRBJ2-2,TRBV7-3,CASSLNGWGNTGELFF
-,TRBJ1-2,TRBV5-1,CASSPGGDVGYTF
-,TRBJ2-3,TRBV7-7,CASSLVPGANTDTQYF
-,TRBJ2-3,TRBV7-9,CASSFRVDTQYF
-,TRBJ2-7,TRBV30,CAWNSGQGTLYEQYF
-,TRBJ2-5,TRBV4-3,CASSQDLGRRGTQYF
TRBD2,TRBJ2-5,TRBV9,CASSAGTSGTQYF
-,TRBJ2-7,TRBV9,CASSVDFGAYEQYF